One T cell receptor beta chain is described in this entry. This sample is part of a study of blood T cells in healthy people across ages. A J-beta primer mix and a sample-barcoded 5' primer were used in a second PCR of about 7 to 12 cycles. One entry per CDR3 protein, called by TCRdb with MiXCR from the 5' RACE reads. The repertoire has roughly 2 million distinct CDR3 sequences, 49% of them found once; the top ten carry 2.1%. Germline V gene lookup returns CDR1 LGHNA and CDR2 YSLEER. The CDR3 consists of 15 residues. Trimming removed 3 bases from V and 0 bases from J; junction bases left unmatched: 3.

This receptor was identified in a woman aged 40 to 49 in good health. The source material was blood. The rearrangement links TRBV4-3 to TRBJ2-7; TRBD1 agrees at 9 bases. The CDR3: CASSQTGGNSYEQYF. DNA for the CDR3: TGCGCCAGCAGCCAGACAGGGGGGAACTCCTACGAGCAGTACTTC.